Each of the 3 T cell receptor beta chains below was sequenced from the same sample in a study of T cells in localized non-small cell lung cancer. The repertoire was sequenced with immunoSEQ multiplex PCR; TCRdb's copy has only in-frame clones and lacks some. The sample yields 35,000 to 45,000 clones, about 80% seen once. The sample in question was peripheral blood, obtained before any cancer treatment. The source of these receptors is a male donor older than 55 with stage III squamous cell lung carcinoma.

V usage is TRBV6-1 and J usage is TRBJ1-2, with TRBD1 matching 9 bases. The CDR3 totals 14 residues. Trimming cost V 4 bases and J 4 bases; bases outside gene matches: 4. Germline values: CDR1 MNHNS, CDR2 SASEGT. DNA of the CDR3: TGTGCCAGCAGTGCTACGACAGGGGGCTATGGCTACACCTTC. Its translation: CASSATTGGYGYTF.

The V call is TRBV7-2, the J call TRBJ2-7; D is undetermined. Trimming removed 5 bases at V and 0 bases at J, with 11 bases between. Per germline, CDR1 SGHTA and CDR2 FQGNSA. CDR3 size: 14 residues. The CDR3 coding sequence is TGTGCCAGCAGCCGCGGCCGAAGCTCCTACGAGCAGTACTTC. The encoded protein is CASSRGRSSYEQYF.

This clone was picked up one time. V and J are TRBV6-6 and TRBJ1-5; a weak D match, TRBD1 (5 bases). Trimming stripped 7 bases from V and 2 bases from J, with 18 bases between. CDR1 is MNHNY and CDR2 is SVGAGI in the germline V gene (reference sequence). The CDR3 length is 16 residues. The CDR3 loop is CASTRERGGGNQPQHF. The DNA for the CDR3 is TGTGCCAGCACCCGGGAACGGGGCGGCGGCAATCAGCCCCAGCATTTT.